This T cell receptor (beta chain) originates from a study of T cell responses to AZD1222 COVID-19 vaccine. Overall study results and limits: Along spike, vaccine-associated CD4 TCRs were found throughout, with dominance at 160-218 and 743-854.

This table comes from immunoSEQ multiplex PCR, and its TCRdb copy is limited to in-frame clones, with some not included. The sample contains 200,000 to 250,000 clones, around 94% of which appear only once. This clone has a handful of counts. The antigen is not known. The CDR3 consists of 16 residues. J was trimmed by 4 bases and V by 2 bases; bases with no gene match: 5. Germline V CDR1 and CDR2: SGHTA, FQGTGA. The TCR was taken from an adult who received the MenACWY meningococcal vaccine as a control. The source material was peripheral blood, sampled 28 days after the second dose of the MenACWY control vaccine. The rearrangement links TRBV7-3 to TRBJ2-3, with 11 bases that match TRBD2. In DNA, the CDR3 is TGTGCCAGCAGCTTAGGCAATAGCGGGAGGGCAGATACGCAGTATTTT. This sequence encodes CASSLGNSGRADTQYF.